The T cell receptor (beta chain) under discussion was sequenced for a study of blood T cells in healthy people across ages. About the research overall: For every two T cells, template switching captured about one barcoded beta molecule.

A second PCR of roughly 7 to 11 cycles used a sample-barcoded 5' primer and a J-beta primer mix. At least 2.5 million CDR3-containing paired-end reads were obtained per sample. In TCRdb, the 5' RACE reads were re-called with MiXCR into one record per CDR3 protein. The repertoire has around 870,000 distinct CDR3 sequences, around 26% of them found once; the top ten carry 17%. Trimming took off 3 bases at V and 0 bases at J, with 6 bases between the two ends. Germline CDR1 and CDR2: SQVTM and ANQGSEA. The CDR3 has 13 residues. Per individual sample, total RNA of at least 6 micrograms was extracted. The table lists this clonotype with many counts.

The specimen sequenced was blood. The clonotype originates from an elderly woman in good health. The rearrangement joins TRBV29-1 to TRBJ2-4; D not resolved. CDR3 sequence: CSVEFGAKNIQYF. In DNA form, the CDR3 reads TGCAGCGTTGAGTTCGGAGCCAAAAACATTCAGTACTTC.